This is a list of T cell receptor beta chains from one sample in a study of molecular identifiers for immune sequencing clone quantification. TCRdb redid the calling of the PCR reads with MiXCR, one entry per CDR3 protein. The sample has 250,000 to 350,000 distinct CDR3 sequences, about 20% seen once; the top ten hold 0.81%. The specimen sequenced was naive CD8+ T cells from blood, with Jurkat cell RNA spiked in. Receptors were obtained from a human donor in good health. Some libraries in this study had Jurkat cell RNA spiked in. CDR3s include the opening cysteine and the closing phenylalanine or tryptophan. Fields, in order: V gene, D gene, clone size, J gene, CDR3 protein, CDR3 DNA. A D gene is named only where the DNA matches it firmly. Clone size is not always given. Where it is, it says once, few, many or a class for expanded clones.

TRBV19	.	.	TRBJ2-5	CASSSWGGQETQYF	TGTGCCAGTAGTTCCTGGGGCGGACAAGAGACCCAGTACTTC
TRBV12-3/TRBV12-4	.	.	TRBJ2-3	CASRFGGGITDTQYF	TGTGCCAGCAGGTTCGGAGGGGGGATCACAGATACGCAGTATTTT
TRBV11-2	.	many	TRBJ2-3	CASSLDRPSSTDTQYF	TGTGCCAGCAGCTTAGACAGACCCTCTAGCACAGATACGCAGTATTTT
TRBV12-3/TRBV12-4	.	few	TRBJ2-1	CASSPYSINEQFF	TGTGCCAGCAGTCCATATTCCATCAATGAGCAGTTCTTC
TRBV6-2/TRBV6-3	.	.	TRBJ2-7	CASSYWGAAYEQYF	TGTGCCAGCAGTTATTGGGGGGCCGCCTACGAGCAGTACTTC
TRBV6-2/TRBV6-3	.	.	TRBJ2-5	CASSYSNRGQESQYF	TGTGCCAGCAGTTACTCGAATAGGGGCCAAGAGTCCCAGTACTTC
TRBV7-9	TRBD1	many	TRBJ2-3	CASSPTAGTGTTDTQYF	TGTGCCAGCAGCCCAACGGCCGGGACAGGGACCACAGATACGCAGTATTTT
TRBV12-3/TRBV12-4	.	many	TRBJ2-3	CASRSTPVDTDTQYF	TGTGCCAGCAGATCCACACCCGTTGACACAGATACGCAGTATTTT
TRBV28	.	many	TRBJ2-7	CAAARRGRRSYEQYF	TGTGCCGCCGCCCGCCGGGGACGTCGGTCCTACGAGCAGTACTTC
TRBV27	.	many	TRBJ1-1	CASSLFARTEAFF	TGTGCCAGCAGTTTATTTGCCAGGACAGAAGCTTTCTTT
TRBV20-1	TRBD2	many	TRBJ2-4	CSARPSGSETAKNIQYF	TGCAGTGCTAGACCCAGCGGGAGCGAAACAGCCAAAAACATTCAGTACTTC
TRBV30	.	many	TRBJ1-1	CAWSVLSTREAFF	TGTGCCTGGAGTGTACTAAGCACCCGGGAAGCTTTCTTT
TRBV5-1	TRBD1	many	TRBJ1-1	CASSLSTGGPYTEAFF	TGCGCCAGCAGCTTGAGCACAGGGGGCCCATACACTGAAGCTTTCTTT
TRBV20-1	TRBD1	few	TRBJ2-7	CSALGQVPPYEQYF	TGCAGTGCTCTTGGACAGGTTCCCCCCTACGAGCAGTACTTC
TRBV20-1	TRBD2	many	TRBJ2-7	CSARSLAGTSSYEQYF	TGCAGTGCCCGAAGCTTAGCGGGTACGAGCTCCTACGAGCAGTACTTC
TRBV5-4	TRBD1	many	TRBJ2-7	CASSLQGEYEQYF	TGTGCCAGCAGCTTGCAGGGGGAGTACGAGCAGTACTTC
TRBV30	TRBD1	.	TRBJ1-4	CAWSVLLDRNEKLFF	TGTGCCTGGAGTGTACTGTTGGACAGGAATGAAAAACTGTTTTTT
TRBV10-1	.	.	TRBJ2-2	CASSPGYDLVNTGELLF	TGCGCCAGCAGCCCGGGCTACGACTTAGTGAACACCGGGGAGCTGTTGTTT
TRBV6-5	.	many	TRBJ1-1	CASSYSNVRQAFF	TGTGCCAGCAGTTACTCGAACGTTAGACAAGCTTTCTTT
TRBV5-5	TRBD1	.	TRBJ1-3	CASSRDRAASGNTIYF	TGTGCCAGCAGCAGGGACAGGGCGGCGAGCGGAAACACCATATATTTT
TRBV2	.	.	TRBJ1-1	CASRGPGNTEALF	TGTGCCAGCCGAGGTCCGGGGAACACTGAAGCTCTCTTT
TRBV5-1	TRBD1	many	TRBJ2-7	CASSPRQGAIYEQYF	TGCGCCAGCAGCCCACGACAGGGGGCTATCTACGAGCAGTACTTC
TRBV20-1	TRBD1	.	TRBJ2-5	CSARVETGGLETQYF	TGCAGTGCTAGAGTGGAGACAGGGGGCTTAGAGACCCAGTACTTC
TRBV27	.	few	TRBJ2-5	CASSTGAGYETQYF	TGTGCCAGCAGCACCGGAGCTGGGTATGAGACCCAGTACTTC
TRBV6-6	TRBD2	many	TRBJ2-7	CARNLTGLAETYEQYF	TGTGCCAGAAATTTAACCGGACTAGCGGAGACCTACGAGCAGTACTTC
TRBV13	.	.	TRBJ1-2	CASSLGTAEGYTF	TGTGCCAGCAGCTTAGGTACAGCTGAGGGCTACACCTTC
TRBV7-2	.	many	TRBJ2-1	CASSFVPGRTNEQFF	TGTGCCAGCAGCTTTGTCCCAGGGCGGACCAATGAGCAGTTCTTC
TRBV12-3/TRBV12-4	.	.	TRBJ1-2	CASSLAGRLGYTF	TGTGCCAGCAGTTTAGCCGGTCGTCTCGGCTACACCTTC
TRBV28	.	many	TRBJ1-5	CASSLLSTDDQPQHF	TGTGCCAGCAGTTTATTGAGTACGGACGATCAGCCCCAGCATTTT
TRBV6-2/TRBV6-3	TRBD2	.	TRBJ2-7	CASSAGGGQYF	TGTGCCAGCAGTGCGGGAGGAGGGCAGTACTTC
TRBV28	.	few	TRBJ2-3	CASMERAGVEDTQYF	TGTGCCAGCATGGAGCGCGCAGGGGTGGAAGATACGCAGTATTTT
TRBV20-1	TRBD2	many	TRBJ2-3	CSASSGTSVTDTQYF	TGCAGTGCTAGTAGCGGGACTAGCGTAACAGATACGCAGTATTTT
TRBV6-6	.	many	TRBJ1-5	CASSYSRGQKGDQPQHF	TGTGCCAGCAGTTACTCGAGGGGTCAGAAGGGGGATCAGCCCCAGCATTTT
TRBV4-3	.	many	TRBJ1-2	CASSQAWQGQNGYTF	TGCGCCAGCAGCCAAGCATGGCAGGGCCAGAATGGCTACACCTTC
TRBV28	TRBD1	many	TRBJ1-1	CASSFPAGTAILNTEAFF	TGTGCCAGCAGTTTCCCCGCCGGGACAGCAATACTCAACACTGAAGCTTTCTTT
TRBV11-2	TRBD2	.	TRBJ2-3	CASSLRLAGGEGDTQYF	TGTGCCAGCAGCTTAAGGCTAGCGGGAGGGGAAGGAGATACGCAGTATTTT
TRBV14	.	many	TRBJ2-7	CASSPPGGTAPYEQYF	TGTGCCAGCAGCCCCCCTGGCGGGACAGCACCCTACGAGCAGTACTTC
TRBV3-1	.	few	TRBJ2-7	CASSPRAGSSYEQYF	TGTGCCAGCAGCCCGAGGGCCGGGAGTTCCTACGAGCAGTACTTC
TRBV4-1	.	many	TRBJ2-7	CASSPPGDPEQYF	TGCGCCAGCAGCCCCCCGGGTGACCCCGAGCAGTACTTC
TRBV11-2	TRBD2	few	TRBJ2-1	CASSLVLAGVGEQFF	TGTGCCAGCAGCTTAGTACTAGCGGGAGTCGGTGAGCAGTTCTTC
TRBV4-3	.	many	TRBJ2-3	CASSQESIRTDTQYF	TGCGCCAGCAGCCAAGAGAGTATTCGCACAGATACGCAGTATTTT
TRBV12-3/TRBV12-4	.	many	TRBJ2-2	CASSFRLPNTGELFF	TGTGCCAGCAGTTTTAGGCTACCCAACACCGGGGAGCTGTTTTTT
TRBV2	.	many	TRBJ1-1	CASKRGSLPEAFF	TGTGCCAGCAAAAGAGGGTCGCTGCCTGAAGCTTTCTTT
TRBV6-2/TRBV6-3	TRBD1	many	TRBJ2-3	CASSYATLTGVRSDTQYF	TGTGCCAGCAGTTACGCAACTCTGACAGGGGTTCGATCAGATACGCAGTATTTT
TRBV12-3/TRBV12-4	.	.	TRBJ2-7	CASSFAGLTYEQYF	TGTGCCAGCAGTTTCGCGGGACTGACCTACGAGCAGTACTTC
TRBV27	.	many	TRBJ2-7	CASSLTGGFEQYF	TGTGCCAGCAGTTTAACGGGGGGCTTCGAGCAGTACTTC
TRBV5-4	TRBD1	many	TRBJ2-7	CASSLGQGATYEQYF	TGTGCCAGCAGCTTGGGACAGGGGGCGACGTACGAGCAGTACTTC
TRBV19	.	.	TRBJ2-1	CASSWGWSYNEQFF	TGTGCCAGTAGTTGGGGTTGGTCCTACAATGAGCAGTTCTTC
TRBV20-1	.	few	TRBJ2-7	CSASAELSYEQYF	TGCAGTGCTAGTGCGGAGCTCTCCTACGAGCAGTACTTC
TRBV19	TRBD2	many	TRBJ2-3	CASQTSGGASTDTQYF	TGTGCCAGTCAGACTAGCGGGGGAGCAAGCACAGATACGCAGTATTTT
TRBV11-2	TRBD2	many	TRBJ2-5	CASSLEAGEETQYF	TGTGCCAGCAGCTTAGAAGCGGGGGAAGAGACCCAGTACTTC
TRBV7-6	.	many	TRBJ2-3	CASSLGMGTDTQYF	TGTGCCAGCAGCTTAGGGATGGGCACAGATACGCAGTATTTT
TRBV11-2	.	many	TRBJ1-2	CASSLNTYGYTF	TGTGCCAGCAGCCTAAACACCTATGGCTACACCTTC
TRBV2	.	many	TRBJ1-1	CASRVGHTEAFF	TGTGCCAGCAGGGTCGGACACACTGAAGCTTTCTTT
TRBV20-1	.	.	TRBJ2-3	CSATQREPGFRITDTQYF	TGCAGTGCTACCCAACGGGAGCCCGGGTTTCGTATCACAGATACGCAGTATTTT
TRBV30	TRBD1	many	TRBJ1-2	CAWGAGGAWYGYTF	TGTGCCTGGGGGGCAGGGGGCGCCTGGTATGGCTACACCTTC
TRBV10-1	.	.	TRBJ2-2	CASSPRAKGAGELFF	TGCGCCAGCAGCCCCCGGGCCAAAGGAGCCGGGGAGCTGTTTTTT
TRBV20-1	.	few	TRBJ2-1	CSARDPMGESGSYNEQFF	TGCAGTGCTAGGGACCCGATGGGGGAATCGGGCTCCTACAATGAGCAGTTCTTC
TRBV30	TRBD2	few	TRBJ2-1	CAWSVRLGLAGADEQFF	TGTGCCTGGAGTGTACGGCTGGGACTAGCGGGAGCCGATGAGCAGTTCTTC